This T cell receptor (beta chain) was identified during a study of blood T cell repertoires in COVID-19. Germline loops: CDR1 SGHAT, CDR2 FQNNGV. CDR3 length: 15 amino acids. Trimming took off 5 bases at V and 10 bases at J, with 21 bases between the two ends. In its sample, this clone was seen once. Produced via immunoSEQ multiplex PCR; TCRdb's table is partial and in-frame only. Among more than 300,000 clones, more than 85% were seen once, and the ten largest hold roughly 20%. This receptor was identified in a woman aged 25 to 45 who had recovered from COVID-19. Material: PBMCs or T cells enriched from blood (not recorded which). The chain couples TRBV11-2 to TRBJ2-1; possibly TRBD2 for D (6 bases). The CDR3 is CASSDILAFGTEQFF. The CDR3 nucleotides read TGTGCCAGCAGCGATATACTAGCCTTTGGAACCGAGCAGTTCTTC.